This TCR beta chain was identified in a study of T cells in Graves' hyperthyroidism and ophthalmopathy. Germline lookup yields CDR1 ENHRY and CDR2 SYGVKD. The CDR3 runs 14 residues. Trimming stripped 10 bases from V and 4 bases from J, with 20 bases between. There were TCR beta CDR3 regions amplified from RNA transcripts. The HTBI primer set drove a first-round RT-PCR of the TCR CDR3. Using its own MiXCR run on the multiplex PCR reads, TCRdb lists one record per CDR3 protein. Altogether 750,000 to 900,000 distinct CDR3 sequences are present, roughly 40% being singletons, with the ten largest covering more than 7%. On this clonotype itself: Its cognate antigen is unknown.

General study points: In blood, most of the thyroid clonotypes expanded above 0.001 were also present.

The clonotype was recovered from a man aged 18 to 29 with Graves' hyperthyroidism. Input material: blood. The rearrangement uses TRBV10-3 and TRBJ2-7; possible D gene TRBD1, 6 bases. CDR3 protein: CASRGYQGEYEQYF. The CDR3 DNA reads as TGTGCCAGCAGGGGCTACCAAGGGGAATACGAGCAGTACTTC.